This TCR beta chain was observed in a study of regulatory T cells in long-lasting Graves disease. Construction of TCR beta libraries relied on iRepertoire HTBI primers and on Arm-PCR targeting CDR3 regions. TCRdb re-analysed the multiplex PCR reads in MiXCR, keeping a single row per CDR3 protein. The sample lists approximately 470,000 distinct CDR3 sequences, around 16% occurring once. Regarding this clonotype: The target antigen is unknown.

Time point in this sample: newly diagnosed GD, antithyroid drugs for less than 3 months. After RNA was extracted from PBMCs, the TCR library was made from it. General study results and limits: Examination was confined to peripheral blood, excluding thyroid tissue. A reduction in accuracy may have resulted from the small sample size.

With 6 bases removed from V and 5 bases from J, the gap between germline ends came to 13 bases. CDR3 length: 13 residues. Germline V CDR1 and CDR2: SGHTA, FQGNSA. The same data also contributed to another study, on T cells in Graves' hyperthyroidism and ophthalmopathy. This second study says: From stable hyperthyroidism, ophthalmopathy was separated by a 13 V-J model.

The clonotype was recovered from a man aged 40-49 years with Graves disease. This rearrangement joins TRBV7-2 to TRBJ2-5; no clear D gene. The sample here was peripheral blood mononuclear cells (PBMCs), taken at new diagnosis, from a patient treated with antithyroid drugs. This CDR3 is CASSNWGRETQYF. The DNA of the CDR3 is TGTGCCAGCAGTAACTGGGGAAGGGAGACCCAGTACTTC.